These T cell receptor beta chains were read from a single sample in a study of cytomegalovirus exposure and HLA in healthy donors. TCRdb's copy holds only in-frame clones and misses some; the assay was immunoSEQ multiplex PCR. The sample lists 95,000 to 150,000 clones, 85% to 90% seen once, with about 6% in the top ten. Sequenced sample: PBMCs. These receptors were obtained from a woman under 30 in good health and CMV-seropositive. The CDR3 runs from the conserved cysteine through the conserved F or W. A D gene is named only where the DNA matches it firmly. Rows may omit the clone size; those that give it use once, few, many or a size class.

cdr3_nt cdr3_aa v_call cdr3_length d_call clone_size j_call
TGCGCCAGCAGCACAACAAACAGGAGGGACACTGAAGCTTTCTTT CASSTTNRRDTEAFF TRBV5-1 15 - - TRBJ1-1
TGTGCCAGTACCCCCCTAGCGGGAGGCTACAATGAGCAGTTCTTC CASTPLAGGYNEQFF TRBV19 15 TRBD2 - TRBJ2-1
TGTGCCAGCAGTTCTAACACCAGGGGGAATGAGCAGTTCTTC CASSSNTRGNEQFF TRBV27 14 TRBD1 - TRBJ2-1
TGTGCCAGCAACCCGAGGAACACTGAAGCTTTCTTT CASNPRNTEAFF TRBV6-6 12 - - TRBJ1-1
TGTGCCAGCAGCGTAGACCACAACTCCTACGAGCAGTACTTC CASSVDHNSYEQYF TRBV9 14 - - TRBJ2-7
TGTGCCAGCAGCCAGGAACCGGGACTAAAGCAGTATTTT CASSQEPGLKQYF TRBV14 13 TRBD2 - TRBJ2-3
TGTGCCAGCAGTTTTCGGGGGGGCACTGAAGCTTTCTTT CASSFRGGTEAFF TRBV28 13 - - TRBJ1-1
TGTGCCAGCGGGCAGGCCGAAACTTTTGGGGAGACCCAGTACTTC CASGQAETFGETQYF TRBV2 15 - - TRBJ2-5
TGTGCCAGCAGCCCGCCGGGACAGACCTACGAGCAGTACTTC CASSPPGQTYEQYF TRBV11-2 14 TRBD1 - TRBJ2-7
TGTGCCATCAGTGATCAGGGTGACAATCAGCCCCAGCATTTT CAISDQGDNQPQHF TRBV10-3 14 - - TRBJ1-5
TGCAGTGCTGCCCAGTGGACGCAGTATTTT CSAAQWTQYF TRBV20-1 10 - once TRBJ2-3
TGTGCCAGCGCAGAACAACAGGGGAACACCGGGGAGCTGTTTTTT CASAEQQGNTGELFF TRBV6-1 15 - - TRBJ2-2
TGTGCCAGCAGACGAGACAGGTTTAATGAAAAACTGTTTTTT CASRRDRFNEKLFF TRBV14 14 - once TRBJ1-4
TGTGCCAGCAGCCCAGTTCCCCCCACAGATGCGCAGTATTTT CASSPVPPTDAQYF TRBV11-3 14 - - TRBJ2-3
TGCGCCAGCAGCCCAGGGGTAGCCAAAAACATTCAGTACTTC CASSPGVAKNIQYF TRBV5-1 14 - - TRBJ2-4
TGCGCCAGCAGCCCGGGGACAGCTGAAGAGACCCAGTACTTC CASSPGTAEETQYF TRBV5-1 14 TRBD1 once TRBJ2-5
TGTGCCAGCAGCCCCCCGGGACAGGGGGGGTTCACAGATACGCAGTATTTT CASSPPGQGGFTDTQYF TRBV9 17 TRBD1 - TRBJ2-3
TGTGCCAGCAGCCGGGATCGCTCCTACGAGCAGTACTTC CASSRDRSYEQYF TRBV27 13 - - TRBJ2-7
TGTGCCAGCACCTTGGGGGGGGGAAATTCACCCCTCCACTTT CASTLGGGNSPLHF TRBV13 14 - - TRBJ1-6
TGTGCCAGCAGCCAAGAAACGGGTAGCTCCTACGAGCAGTACTTC CASSQETGSSYEQYF TRBV4-2 15 - - TRBJ2-7
TGTGCCAGCTCGTTAGGGGTCGGGACTGAAGCTTTCTTT CASSLGVGTEAFF TRBV18 13 - - TRBJ1-1
TGTGCCAGCTCACCATCTCGGGGGGACACTGAAGCTTTCTTT CASSPSRGDTEAFF TRBV18 14 - - TRBJ1-1
TGTGCCAGCAGCTGGGGCCACAGCCACTACACCTTC CASSWGHSHYTF TRBV7-9 12 - - TRBJ1-2
TGTGCCAGCAGCCTAAGGGGAGGGGGGTCGGTCTATGGCTACACCTTC CASSLRGGGSVYGYTF TRBV13 16 - - TRBJ1-2
TGTGCCAGCAGAGCTAGCGGGGCCTTAACCTACGAGCAGTACTTC CASRASGALTYEQYF TRBV2 15 TRBD2 medium-sized TRBJ2-7
TGTGCCAGCAGCCCACGGACAGGCCGTGGTGAAAAACTGTTTTTT CASSPRTGRGEKLFF TRBV6-5 15 TRBD1 - TRBJ1-4
TGTGCCACCAGGGCTCTGGCCAAAAACATTCAGTACTTC CATRALAKNIQYF TRBV15 13 - - TRBJ2-4
TGTGCCAGCAGCCAAGATCTTGGGTCCGGACAGGGGGCTACCGGGGAGCTGTTTTTT CASSQDLGSGQGATGELFF TRBV14 19 TRBD1 - TRBJ2-2
TGTGCCAGCAGTTACCCCACAGGGTCTGGTAATTCACCCCTCCACTTT CASSYPTGSGNSPLHF TRBV6-5 16 - - TRBJ1-6
TGTGCCAGCAGCTTAGAGGCAGCAACTAATGAAAAACTGTTTTTT CASSLEAATNEKLFF TRBV11-2 15 - - TRBJ1-4
TGTGCCAGCAGGATCTCGGGTCTGTCGGGCTACACCTTC CASRISGLSGYTF TRBV27 13 - - TRBJ1-2
TGTGCCAGCAGCTTAAATCCTAGCCACAATGAGCAGTTCTTC CASSLNPSHNEQFF TRBV7-3 14 - - TRBJ2-1
TGTGCCAGCAGGACTAGCGGGGCCTACGAGCAGTACTTC CASRTSGAYEQYF TRBV6-5 13 TRBD2 - TRBJ2-7
TGTGCCAGCAGCCTCGAGGCAACTAATGAAAAACTGTTTTTT CASSLEATNEKLFF TRBV7-6 14 - - TRBJ1-4